This T cell receptor beta chain was found in a study of blood T cell repertoires in COVID-19. V was clipped by 4 bases and J by 9 bases, with 11 bases between them. The germline V gene encodes CDR1 SGDLS and CDR2 YYNGEE. The CDR3 has 12 residues. Profiling relied on immunoSEQ multiplex PCR, and the TCRdb table lists in-frame clones only, not all of them. The top ten hold approximately 12% of the sample, which has some 210,000 clones, almost 85% seen once. This TCR came from a woman aged 35 to 49 with acute or convalescent COVID-19. Sequenced input: peripheral blood. This chain joins TRBV9 and TRBJ1-5; tentatively, D is TRBD1 (5 bases). The CDR3 loop reads CASSLGRGPQHF. The CDR3 DNA reads TGTGCCAGCAGCCTAGGGAGGGGGCCCCAGCATTTT.